Below, 30 T cell receptor beta chains from the same sample are listed, as sequenced in a study of T cells in Graves' hyperthyroidism and ophthalmopathy. RNA transcripts provided the source from which TCR beta CDR3 regions were amplified. The TCR CDR3 was amplified in a first-round RT-PCR using the HTBI primer set. A single record per CDR3 protein comes from TCRdb applying MiXCR to the multiplex PCR reads. Of hundreds of thousands of distinct CDR3 sequences listed, around 15% are singletons. The sequencing input was blood. The origin of the receptors is a woman aged 25 to 39 with Graves' hyperthyroidism.

The gene calls are TRBV24-1 and TRBJ2-1, with a weak D call TRBD2 (5 bases). This CDR3 is 14 amino acids long. Trimming removed 6 bases at V and 4 bases at J, with 12 bases between. Germline CDR1 KGHDR, CDR2 SFDVKD. The CDR3 is CATSFAEGYNEQFF. CDR3 nucleotide sequence: TGTGCCACCAGTTTCGCAGAGGGATACAATGAGCAGTTCTTC.

The V and J genes are TRBV20-1 and TRBJ1-3, with D perhaps matching TRBD1 (5 bases). The CDR3 has 11 residues. The V gene lost 4 bases and the J gene lost 6 bases, with 7 bases spanning the gap. Germline V lookup: CDR1 DFQATT, CDR2 SNEGSKA (reference sequence). The CDR3 spells CSAIGTNTIYF. The CDR3 DNA reads TGCAGTGCTATCGGGACAAACACCATATATTTT.

This clonotype was seen many times. The chain combines TRBV12-3 or TRBV12-4 with TRBJ2-1; weak D call: TRBD2 (5 bases). This CDR3 is 15 amino acids long. Between the trimmed V and J ends, which lost 4 bases and 0 bases, there was a span of 10 bases. The CDR3 reads CASSSGESSYNEQFF. CDR3 DNA: TGTGCCAGCAGTTCTGGGGAGAGCTCCTACAATGAGCAGTTCTTC.

This chain uses TRBV2 with TRBJ1-2, with TRBD1 matching over 8 bases. The CDR3 runs to 11 residues. In germline, CDR1 is SNHLY, CDR2 FYNNEI. Losses at the gene ends were 7 bases for V and 7 bases for J; bases not matched to a gene: 2. Written as DNA, the CDR3 is TGTGCCAGCACGACAGGGGCTGGCTACACCTTC. Its protein product is CASTTGAGYTF.

This clonotype has more than one count but fewer than ten. A read error may produce the germline difference seen at one junction end. The chain is built from TRBV30 and TRBJ1-1, with D unresolved. The CDR3 loop spans 11 amino acids. Per the germline V gene, CDR1 is GTSNPN and CDR2 is SVGIG (reference sequence). The CDR3 region is CAWSSYTVAFF. CDR3 nucleotide sequence: TGTGCCTGGAGCAGTTACACTGTAGCTTTCTTT. Supplemented by reference TRBV30 and TRBJ1-1, the full variable domain reads SQTIHQWPATLVQPVGSPLSLECTVEGTSNPNLYWYRQAAGRGLQLLFYSVGIGQISSEVPQNLSASRPQDRQFILSSKKLLLSDSGFYLCAWSSYTVAFFGQGTRLTVV.

This clonotype was detected only a few times. The V and J genes are TRBV10-3 and TRBJ1-1; a weak D match, TRBD1 (5 bases). The CDR3 runs 13 residues. Germline values: CDR1 ENHRY, CDR2 SYGVKD. Trimming removed 3 bases from V and 5 bases from J, with 10 bases in between. In nucleotides, the CDR3 is TGTGCCATCAGTGATGAGGGGATGACTGAAGCTTTCTTT. Its translation: CAISDEGMTEAFF.

This clonotype was seen repeatedly, ten times or more. This sequence joins TRBV7-8 and TRBJ1-2, with D hard to call. The CDR3 covers 14 residues. V was cut by 5 bases and J by 5 bases, with 15 bases left in between. Germline CDR1 is SGHVS and CDR2 is FQNEAQ. The CDR3 protein is CASSAHKGPYGYTF. The CDR3 DNA reads TGTGCCAGCAGCGCCCACAAGGGCCCATATGGCTACACCTTC.

This clonotype came up many times. The rearrangement uses TRBV7-2 and TRBJ2-3; D is uncertain. Germline V gives CDR1 SGHTA, CDR2 FQGNSA. V dropped 5 bases and J dropped 2 bases, with 11 bases sitting between them. The length of the CDR3 is 14 residues. The CDR3 DNA sequence: TGTGCCAGCAGCCTAAACCCGATCACAGATACGCAGTATTTT. Protein: CASSLNPITDTQYF.

With regard to this clonotype: This may be a read error, as it is one base from a much larger clone. V gene TRBV6-1 combines with J gene TRBJ2-7; D ambiguous. This CDR3 has 9 residues. Between the trimmed V and J ends, which lost 3 bases and 6 bases, there was a span of 0 bases. CDR1 MNHNS and CDR2 SASEGT come from the germline V gene. The CDR3 loop is CASSDEQYF. CDR3 nucleotide sequence: TGTGCCAGCAGTGACGAGCAGTACTTC.

This clonotype was recorded many times. The rearrangement uses TRBV7-2 and TRBJ2-3; no clear D gene. The V and J ends lost 7 bases and 6 bases respectively, with 11 bases between them. Germline loops: CDR1 SGHTA, CDR2 FQGNSA. The CDR3 totals 12 residues. CDR3 sequence (DNA): TGTGCCAGCACAAAAAGACCCGATACGCAGTATTTT. Translation gives CASTKRPDTQYF.

This clonotype showed up many times. The V and J genes are TRBV6-2 or TRBV6-3 and TRBJ2-7; either TRBD1 or TRBD2 may fit D (6 bases each). The CDR3 is 14 amino acids. CDR1 is MNHEY, CDR2 SVGEGT, per germline. The V end lost 7 bases, the J end lost 3 bases, and 16 bases lay between the germline ends. CDR3 sequence reads: CASMGGPQGYEQYF. CDR3 coding DNA: TGTGCCAGCATGGGGGGACCACAGGGCTACGAGCAGTACTTC.

This clonotype appeared many times. The J gene is TRBJ2-7, the V gene TRBV6-2 or TRBV6-3, with D possibly called TRBD1 or TRBD2 (5 bases each). V dropped 8 bases and J dropped 4 bases, with 15 bases sitting between them. Germline V CDR1 and CDR2: MNHEY, SVGEGT. The CDR3 sequence is 13 residues long. CDR3 DNA: TGTGCCAGCGGGACCAGAAGGGGATACGAGCAGTACTTC. Its translation is CASGTRRGYEQYF.

This clonotype was seen ten or more times. This chain links TRBV30 with TRBJ2-1; 9 nucleotides match TRBD2. Germline-derived CDR1 and CDR2 are GTSNPN and SVGIG (reference sequence). V lost 1 base and J lost 2; bases outside the gene matches: 6. The CDR3 spans 16 residues. CDR3 loop: CAWSGASGDAYNEQFF. The DNA of the CDR3 is TGTGCCTGGAGTGGAGCTAGCGGGGACGCCTACAATGAGCAGTTCTTC.

The table lists this clonotype with many counts. The CDR3 here is CASSSGLSGTTQYF. CDR3 sequence (DNA): TGTGCCAGCAGTTCGGGACTGAGTGGGACGACGCAGTATTTT. The chain employs TRBV27 and TRBJ2-3; tentative D call: TRBD2 (6 bases). This CDR3 is built from 14 residues. V gave up 4 bases and J gave up 9 bases, with 17 bases separating them. The V gene's germline CDR1 is MNHEY and CDR2 SMNVEV (reference sequence).

The chain combines TRBV20-1 with TRBJ2-7; D is ambiguous. V lost 6 bases and J 0 bases, leaving 12 bases between the germline ends. CDR3 size: 13 residues. CDR1 DFQATT and CDR2 SNEGSKA come from the germline V gene (reference sequence). The CDR3 protein is CSAPGPFSYEQYF. The CDR3 DNA is TGCAGTGCCCCTGGACCGTTCTCCTACGAGCAGTACTTC.

This clonotype has only a few counts. The chain employs TRBV20-1 and TRBJ2-3, with 7 bases identical to TRBD2. J lost 2 bases, V lost 2 bases, and 7 bases had no gene match. This CDR3 comprises 15 residues. The germline CDR1 and CDR2 sequences are DFQATT and SNEGSKA (reference sequence). The CDR3 DNA follows: TGCAGTGCTAGATTGGCGGGAGCCTACACAGATACGCAGTATTTT. Translated, it gives CSARLAGAYTDTQYF.

Worth noting for this clonotype: Given the absence of the conserved phenylalanine or tryptophan at the CDR3 end, a read error is likely. J is TRBJ1-2 and V is TRBV10-3; D is unresolved. The CDR3 extends over 13 amino acids. Germline V gives CDR1 ENHRY, CDR2 SYGVKD. Trimming stripped 5 bases from V and 0 bases from J, with 7 bases between. CDR3 sequence (DNA): TGTGCCATCAGTACGGATCCTAACTATGGCTACACCCTC. Its translation is CAISTDPNYGYTL.

This clonotype was counted between two and nine times. Relative to the germline gene, one junction end is altered; a read error may explain this. J is TRBJ1-2 and V is TRBV6-1; D remains ambiguous. Per the germline V gene, CDR1 is MNHNS and CDR2 is SASEGT. The CDR3 has 15 residues. CDR3 protein: CASSEMTVRYVGCTF. CDR3 DNA: TGTGCCAGCAGTGAAATGACGGTTCGATACGTAGGCTGCACCTTC.

This clonotype has a count of ten or more. The chain employs TRBV3-1 and TRBJ2-1; 7 bases map to TRBD1. This CDR3 comprises 13 residues. Germline CDR1 is LGHDT and CDR2 is YNNKEL (reference sequence). V lost 7 bases and J lost 4; bases outside the gene matches: 4. CDR3 bases: TGTGCCAGCACCCGGACAGGTTACAATGAGCAGTTCTTC. It yields the protein CASTRTGYNEQFF.

The rearrangement joins TRBV30 to TRBJ2-1, with D unresolved. With 3 bases removed from V and 2 bases from J, the gap between germline ends came to 8 bases. The CDR3 contains 13 residues. Per germline, CDR1 GTSNPN and CDR2 SVGIG (reference sequence). CDR3 nucleotides: TGTGCCTGGAGGGGCTCTACCTACAATGAGCAGTTCTTC. Translating gives CAWRGSTYNEQFF.

The table lists this clonotype with many counts. This chain joins TRBV7-2 and TRBJ2-1, with 9 bases lining up with TRBD2. Looked up from germline, CDR1 is SGHTA and CDR2 is FQGNSA. This CDR3 is built from 15 residues. V trimming: 4 bases; J trimming: 4 bases; junction bases outside the gene matches: 5. CDR3 loop: CASSWGLAGYNEQFF. The CDR3 DNA reads TGTGCCAGCAGCTGGGGACTAGCAGGTTACAATGAGCAGTTCTTC.

About this clonotype: With a much larger clone just one base away, this may be a read error. The gene calls are TRBV2 and TRBJ2-1, with 12 nucleotides matching TRBD1. This CDR3 spans 15 amino acids. Per the germline V gene, CDR1 is SNHLY and CDR2 is FYNNEI. The chain's CDR3 is CASRGDRGHYNGQFF. As DNA, the CDR3 is TGTGCCAGCAGGGGGGACAGGGGGCACTACAATGGGCAGTTCTTC.

This clonotype has more than one count but fewer than ten. This rearrangement joins TRBV19 to TRBJ2-1; TRBD1 aligns across 10 bases. Germline lookup yields CDR1 LNHDA and CDR2 SQIVND (reference sequence). The CDR3 runs to 17 residues. The ends lost 4 bases at V and 4 bases at J; junction bases unmatched: 10. This CDR3 reads CASSTPTGQGRYNEQFF. The DNA for the CDR3 is TGTGCCAGTAGTACACCGACGGGACAGGGGAGGTACAATGAGCAGTTCTTC. Full variable domain (outside the CDR3, taken from reference TRBV19 and TRBJ2-1): DGGITQSPKYLFRKEGQNVTLSCEQNLNHDAMYWYRQDPGQGLRLIYYSQIVNDFQKGDIAEGYSVSREKKESFPLTVTSAQKNPTAFYLCASSTPTGQGRYNEQFFGPGTRLTVL.

This clonotype was seen at least ten times. The genes are TRBV6-5 and TRBJ1-2; D is unclear. The length of the CDR3 is 13 residues. Trimming shortened V by 0 bases and J by 5 bases, and 7 bases separated the two germline ends. Germline CDR1 reads MNHEY; CDR2 reads SVGAGI. The CDR3 loop is CASSYSGDYGYTF. DNA for the CDR3: TGTGCCAGCAGTTACTCGGGAGATTATGGCTACACCTTC.

This clonotype occurred a few times. V and J are TRBV4-3 and TRBJ2-5; the match to TRBD1 covers 8 bases. Trimming cost V 4 bases and J 0 bases; bases outside gene matches: 1. There are 14 residues in the CDR3. Germline V gives CDR1 LGHNA, CDR2 YSLEER. For the CDR3, the DNA is TGCGCCAGCAGCCCACAGGGGGACCAAGAGACCCAGTACTTC. Translating gives CASSPQGDQETQYF.

The V and J genes are TRBV27 and TRBJ1-5; tentatively, D is TRBD1 (6 bases). Per germline, CDR1 MNHEY and CDR2 SMNVEV (reference sequence). Trimming cost V 6 bases and J 5 bases, with 14 bases left between them. The length of the CDR3 is 14 residues. CDR3: CASRTGRSDQPQHF. In DNA, the CDR3 is TGTGCCAGCAGAACAGGGAGGAGCGATCAGCCCCAGCATTTT.

This clonotype was picked up many times. CDR3 sequence: CASSQDGGRAIDEQYF. For the CDR3, the DNA is TGTGCCAGCAGCCAAGATGGCGGGAGGGCGATCGACGAGCAGTACTTC. The chain employs TRBV3-1 and TRBJ2-7; 9 nucleotides line up with TRBD2. The CDR3 has 16 amino acids. Germline CDR1 LGHDT, CDR2 YNNKEL (reference sequence). Trimming removed 0 bases from V and 5 bases from J; junction bases left unmatched: 8.

Concerning this clonotype: This may be a read error: a much more frequent sequence differs by one nucleotide. The V gene is TRBV11-1, the J gene TRBJ2-5; TRBD2 aligns across 7 bases. CDR1 and CDR2 from the germline V gene are SGHAT and FQDESV (reference sequence). V lost 6 bases to trimming and J lost 7 bases; unmatched junction nucleotides: 8. This CDR3 is built from 13 residues. CDR3 protein: CASSPISGGTQYF. The DNA of the CDR3 is TGTGCCAGCAGTCCGATTTCGGGAGGGACCCAGTACTTC.

This clonotype occurred many times. The chain has TRBV20-1 and TRBJ2-5; TRBD2 matches 12 bases. The J segment lost 7 bases and the V segment lost 6 bases, leaving 3 bases of the junction unmatched. CDR3 length: 12 residues. Germline CDR1 and CDR2: DFQATT and SNEGSKA (reference sequence). The CDR3 DNA reads TGCAGTGCGCCGGGACTAGCGGGGACCCAGTACTTC. It codes for CSAPGLAGTQYF.

A few counts support this clonotype. V and J are TRBV12-5 and TRBJ2-7; possibly TRBD1 for D (5 bases). With 2 bases removed from V and 1 base from J, the gap between germline ends came to 15 bases. The germline V gene encodes CDR1 LGHNT and CDR2 FRNRAP. The CDR3 contains 16 residues. The CDR3 DNA reads TGTGCTAGTGGTTTGTCCCACAGGTCTCCTTCCTACGAGCAGTACTTC. Amino acid sequence: CASGLSHRSPSYEQYF.